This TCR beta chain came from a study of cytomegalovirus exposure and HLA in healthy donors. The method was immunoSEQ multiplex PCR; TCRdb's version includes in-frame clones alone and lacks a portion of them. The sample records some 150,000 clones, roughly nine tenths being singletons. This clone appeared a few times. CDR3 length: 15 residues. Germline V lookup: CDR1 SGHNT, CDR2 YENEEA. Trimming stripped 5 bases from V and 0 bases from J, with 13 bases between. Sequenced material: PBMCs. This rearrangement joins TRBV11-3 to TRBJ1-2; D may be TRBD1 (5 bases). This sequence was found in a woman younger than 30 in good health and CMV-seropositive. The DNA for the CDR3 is TGTGCCAGCAGCCCGACGTCGGGGGCTAACTATGGCTACACCTTC. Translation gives CASSPTSGANYGYTF.